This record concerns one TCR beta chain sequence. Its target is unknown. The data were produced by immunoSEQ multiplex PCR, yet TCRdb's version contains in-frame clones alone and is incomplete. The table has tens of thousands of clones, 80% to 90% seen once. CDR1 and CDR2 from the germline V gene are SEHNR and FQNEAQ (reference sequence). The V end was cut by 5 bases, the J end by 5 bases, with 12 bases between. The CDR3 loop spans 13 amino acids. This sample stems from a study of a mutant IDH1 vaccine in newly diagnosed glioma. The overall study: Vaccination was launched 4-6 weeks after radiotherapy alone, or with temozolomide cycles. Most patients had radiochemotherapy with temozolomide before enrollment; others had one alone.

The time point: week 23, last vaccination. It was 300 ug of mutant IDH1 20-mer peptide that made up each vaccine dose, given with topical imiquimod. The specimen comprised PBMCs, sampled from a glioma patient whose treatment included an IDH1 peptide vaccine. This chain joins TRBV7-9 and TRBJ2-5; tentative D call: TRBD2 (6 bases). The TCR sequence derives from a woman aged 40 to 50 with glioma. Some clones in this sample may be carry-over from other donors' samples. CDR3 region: CASSPFGGETQYF. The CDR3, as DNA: TGTGCCAGCAGCCCCTTTGGGGGGGAGACCCAGTACTTC.